One sample yielded the 19 T cell receptor beta chains listed below, sequenced in a study of metastatic and nonmetastatic thyroid tumors. TCRdb re-called the PCR reads via MiXCR. This sample has roughly 13,000 clones, with around 25% found just once. No patient received treatment before thyroid surgery. Sequenced: tumor tissue. Every receptor here comes from a female donor with papillary thyroid cancer or a benign thyroid nodule (not recorded which). Some clones in this sample may be carry-over from other donors' samples.

The J gene is TRBJ2-1, the V gene TRBV5-1; unclear D gene. The CDR3 contains 12 residues. V shed 9 bases and J shed 5 bases, with 12 bases lying between them. The V gene's germline CDR1 is SGHRS and CDR2 YFSETQ. The CDR3 DNA follows: TGCGCCATCAAGGTAATCGACAATGAGCAGTTCTTC. Translation gives CAIKVIDNEQFF.

This clone came up many times. The rearrangement links TRBV20-1 to TRBJ2-5; a possible D gene is TRBD2 (6 bases). There are 14 residues in the CDR3. Germline V lookup: CDR1 DFQATT, CDR2 SNEGSKA (reference sequence). The V end lost 5 bases, the J end lost 4 bases, and 17 bases lay between the germline ends. The CDR3 DNA sequence: TGCAGTGCTTCAACTAGCACCCGCGGAGAGACCCAGTACTTC. This codes for CSASTSTRGETQYF.

This clone was recorded many times. This may be a read error, as it is one base from a much larger clone. This CDR3 is missing its conserved last phenylalanine or tryptophan, likely due to a read error. The rearrangement joins TRBV10-3 to TRBJ2-7; D possibly corresponds to TRBD1 (6 bases). V was clipped by 4 bases and J by 4 bases, with 17 bases between them. The CDR3 has 15 amino acids. Germline V gene data show CDR1 as ENHRY and CDR2 as SYGVKD. The CDR3 sequence: CAISGESLTGYEQYS. As DNA, the CDR3 is TGTGCCATCAGTGGGGAGAGTCTAACAGGGTACGAGCAGTACTCC.

V usage is TRBV6-2 or TRBV6-3 and J usage is TRBJ1-3, with 9 bases matching TRBD1. Germline lookup yields CDR1 MNHEY and CDR2 SVGEGT. There are 20 residues in the CDR3. Losses at the gene ends were 2 bases for V and 1 base for J; bases not matched to a gene: 15. The CDR3 DNA reads TGTGCCAGCAGTTACCCAACAGTCGATCGGACAGGGGATTCTGGAAACACCATATATTTT. This sequence encodes CASSYPTVDRTGDSGNTIYF.

The chain combines TRBV6-5 with TRBJ2-3; D possibly corresponds to TRBD1 (5 bases). In germline, CDR1 is MNHEY, CDR2 SVGAGI. V lost 0 bases and J 1 base, leaving 11 bases between the germline ends. The CDR3 is 16 residues long. CDR3 nucleotides: TGTGCCAGCAGTTACTCACCATCGACAGGCACAGATACGCAGTATTTT. It specifies CASSYSPSTGTDTQYF.

This clone was seen a few times. Mismatch with germline at one junction end may stem from a read error. The chain recombines TRBV27 with TRBJ2-6; no firm D call. Germline V gene sequence: CDR1 MNHEY, CDR2 SMNVEV (reference sequence). CDR3 length: 15 amino acids. The CDR3 bases are TGTGCCATCAGTCCAGTCTTCTCTGGGGCCAACGTCCTGACTTTC. Encoded protein: CAISPVFSGANVLTF. The whole variable domain, filled in from reference TRBV27 and TRBJ2-6, reads EAQVTQNPRYLITVTGKKLTVTCSQNMNHEYMSWYRQDPGLGLRQIYYSMNVEVTDKGDVPEGYKVSRKEKRNFPLILESPSPNQTSLYFCAISPVFSGANVLTFGAGSRLTVL.

This clone is classed as medium-sized. V gene TRBV6-1 combines with J gene TRBJ2-2, with 9 bases identical to TRBD1. Germline CDR1 reads MNHNS; CDR2 reads SASEGT. The CDR3 runs to 16 residues. The ends lost 6 bases at V and 4 bases at J; junction bases unmatched: 9. This chain's CDR3 is CASSRGQGSGTGELFF. CDR3 sequence (DNA): TGTGCCAGCAGCCGCGGACAGGGGTCTGGCACCGGGGAGCTGTTTTTT.

This clone has more than one count but fewer than ten. V usage is TRBV6-2 or TRBV6-3 and J usage is TRBJ2-1, with 9 nucleotides matching TRBD2. The CDR3 has 16 amino acids. The ends lost 6 bases at V and 5 bases at J; junction bases unmatched: 11. Germline V gene sequence: CDR1 MNHEY, CDR2 SVGEGT. The CDR3 here is CASSLRASGTHNEQFF. CDR3 DNA: TGTGCCAGCAGCTTAAGGGCTAGCGGGACCCACAATGAGCAGTTCTTC.

The chain joins TRBV18 to TRBJ2-3; 8 nucleotides agree with TRBD1. Germline trimming cut 4 bases from V and 4 bases from J; bases unmatched to any gene: 7. In germline, CDR1 is KGHSH, CDR2 LQKENI. The CDR3 runs 15 residues. The CDR3 nucleotides are TGTGCCAGCTCACTTCAGGGGGCGCTCGCAGATACGCAGTATTTT. Encoded protein: CASSLQGALADTQYF.

The CDR3 loop reads CASGPFGGDNEQFF. In nucleotides, the CDR3 is TGTGCCAGCGGCCCCTTCGGGGGGGACAATGAGCAGTTCTTC. J is TRBJ2-1 and V is TRBV6-1, with 8 bases lining up with TRBD2. This CDR3 is 14 amino acids long. The V segment lost 8 bases and the J segment 5 bases; nucleotides outside the gene matches: 8. CDR1 and CDR2 from the germline V gene are MNHNS and SASEGT.

This clone rates as medium-sized. The chain carries TRBV5-1 and TRBJ2-7; a possible D gene is TRBD2 (6 bases). This CDR3 spans 13 amino acids. V was clipped by 7 bases and J by 0 bases, with 11 bases between them. The germline gives CDR1 SGHRS, CDR2 YFSETQ. This CDR3 reads CASAGLSSYEQYF. The CDR3 bases are TGCGCCAGCGCGGGACTGAGCTCCTACGAGCAGTACTTC. Filled out from reference TRBV5-1 and TRBJ2-7, the complete variable domain reads KAGVTQTPRYLIKTRGQQVTLSCSPISGHRSVSWYQQTPGQGLQFLFEYFSETQRNKGNFPGRFSGRQFSNSRSEMNVSTLELGDSALYLCASAGLSSYEQYFGPGTRLTVT.

In its sample, this clone was seen many times. The CDR3 DNA follows: TGTGCCAGTAGTATCCACACAGGGGCTTTGAACACTGAAGCTTTCTTT. Translating gives CASSIHTGALNTEAFF. The chain carries TRBV19 and TRBJ1-1, with 7 bases matching TRBD1. Unmatched junction bases numbered 7, after V lost 3 bases and J lost 0 bases. CDR1 and CDR2 (germline): LNHDA, SQIVND (reference sequence). This CDR3 is 16 amino acids long. Drawing the rest from reference TRBV19 and TRBJ1-1, the complete variable domain is DGGITQSPKYLFRKEGQNVTLSCEQNLNHDAMYWYRQDPGQGLRLIYYSQIVNDFQKGDIAEGYSVSREKKESFPLTVTSAQKNPTAFYLCASSIHTGALNTEAFFGQGTRLTVV.

This clone ranks as medium-sized. This chain links TRBV12-3 or TRBV12-4 with TRBJ2-1; 11 bases line up with TRBD2. This CDR3 has 17 residues. V shed 6 bases and J 6 bases; nucleotides not matched to a gene: 13. The CDR3 protein is CASSLARTSGSFNEQFF. The CDR3 bases are TGTGCCAGCAGCCTAGCACGTACTAGCGGGAGCTTCAATGAGCAGTTCTTC.

In this sample, this clone turned up a few times. This rearrangement joins TRBV2 to TRBJ2-7; a weak D match, TRBD1 (6 bases). Germline CDR1 reads SNHLY; CDR2 reads FYNNEI. There are 14 residues in the CDR3. Trimming took off 5 bases at V and 9 bases at J, with 20 bases between the two ends. CDR3 coding DNA: TGTGCCAGCAGTCAACGGACAGTGGGCGTGGGGCAGTACTTC. Translation gives CASSQRTVGVGQYF. The full variable domain, in which reference TRBV2 and TRBJ2-7 provide the parts outside the CDR3, is EPEVTQTPSHQVTQMGQEVILRCVPISNHLYFYWYRQILGQKVEFLVSFYNNEISEKSEIFDDQFSVERPDGSNFTLKIRSTKLEDSAMYFCASSQRTVGVGQYFGPGTRLTVT.

Worth noting for this clone: This may be a read error: a much more frequent sequence differs by one nucleotide. The J gene is TRBJ2-2, the V gene TRBV20-1; 14 bases are shared with TRBD2. This CDR3 has 15 residues. V lost 6 bases, J lost 7 bases, and 7 bases stayed unmatched. CDR1 is DFQATT, CDR2 SNEGSKA, per germline (reference sequence). In nucleotides, the CDR3 is TGCAGTGCAAGACTAGCGGGAGGGCATGGCGGGGAGCTGTTTTTT. It codes for CSARLAGGHGGELFF.

V and J are TRBV11-1 and TRBJ2-3; D gene ambiguous. With 2 bases removed from V and 3 bases from J, the gap between germline ends came to 12 bases. Germline V gives CDR1 SGHAT, CDR2 FQDESV (reference sequence). The CDR3 length is 15 residues. The CDR3 sequence is CASSLKRKRTDTQYF. Written as DNA, the CDR3 is TGTGCCAGCAGCTTAAAAAGGAAAAGGACAGATACGCAGTATTTT.

This clone showed up just once. V usage is TRBV5-1 and J usage is TRBJ1-2; tentative D call: TRBD1 (6 bases). The ends were cut back, 2 bases at V and 4 bases at J, with 6 bases in the middle. CDR1 is SGHRS, CDR2 YFSETQ, per germline. This CDR3 has 12 amino acids. The chain's CDR3 is CASSLQGYGYTF. CDR3 DNA sequence: TGCGCCAGCAGCTTACAGGGCTATGGCTACACCTTC.

In its sample, this clone was seen a few times. At one boundary the junction diverges from the germline segment, which might be a read error. The genes are TRBV2 and TRBJ2-2, with 7 bases aligning to TRBD2. The germline CDR1 and CDR2 sequences are SNHLY and FYNNEI. The CDR3 has 14 amino acids. The CDR3: CASKGRVNTGELSF. The DNA for the CDR3 is TGTGCCAGCAAGGGGAGGGTTAACACCGGGGAGCTGTCTTTT.

This clone was detected ten times or more. The chain recombines TRBV10-3 with TRBJ1-5; TRBD1 aligns across 10 bases. The CDR3 extends over 15 amino acids. The trim removed 3 bases at V and 7 bases at J, leaving 6 bases unmatched. Germline V lookup: CDR1 ENHRY, CDR2 SYGVKD. The CDR3 nucleotides are TGTGCCATCAGTGAAAACGGACAGGGGGACCAGCCCCAGCATTTT. The encoded protein is CAISENGQGDQPQHF.